This T cell receptor beta chain was identified during a study of OX40 agonist ivuxolimab in advanced cancers. General observations from the study: At 0.1 to 3.0 mg/kg, CD4+ and CD8+ blood T cells expanded clonally by week 6. Expanded clones were, on average, more numerous in CD8+ T cells than in CD4+.

Comment on this clone: As yet, its antigen is unknown.

Samples were taken at baseline and on day 1 of cycles 4 and 7. The CDR3 consists of 17 residues. Germline V CDR1 and CDR2: MGHRA, YSYEKL. V dropped 1 base and J dropped 1 base, with 16 bases sitting between them. TCRdb's copy holds only in-frame clones and misses some; the assay was immunoSEQ multiplex PCR. The table has fewer than 80,000 clones, 80% to 90% seen once. The chain has TRBV4-1 and TRBJ2-5, with D perhaps matching TRBD1 (5 bases). This TCR derives from an adult with an advanced solid tumor such as melanoma, head and neck, liver or kidney cancer. The sample here was CD4+ or CD8+ T cells sorted from blood, taken in a trial of the OX40 agonist ivuxolimab. Here the CDR3 reads CASSQVESMGPQETQYF. The CDR3 DNA sequence: TGCGCCAGCAGCCAAGTGGAGTCGATGGGGCCCCAAGAGACCCAGTACTTC.